This T cell receptor beta chain emerged from a study of T-cell reconstitution after alpha-beta-depleted transplantation in children. Unique molecular identifiers were used to barcode this TCRbeta library. MiXCR, run by TCRdb on the PCR reads, gives a single entry per CDR3 protein. The table has some 290,000 distinct CDR3 sequences, roughly 9.5% seen once; the top ten hold about 9.5%. This CDR3 has 13 residues. The germline V gene encodes CDR1 SNHLY and CDR2 FYNNEI. Trimming cost V 2 bases and J 1 base, with 5 bases left between them. This clonotype was detected many times. This sequence joins TRBV2 and TRBJ1-2; D unclear. This sequence originates from a human donor who donated a stem cell graft to a child with SCID. This specimen was PBMCs from the stem cell graft donor, taken from the stem cell graft. The CDR3 region has the DNA TGTGCCAGCAGTGAACATATTAACTATGGCTACACCTTC. Protein product: CASSEHINYGYTF.